These 32 T cell receptor beta chains were all obtained from the same sample, sequenced in a study of T cells after posttransplantation cyclophosphamide. Generated by immunoSEQ multiplex PCR, the TCRdb table keeps only in-frame clones and is missing some. The sample presents 25,000 to 30,000 clones, none singletons. Sequenced sample: PBMCs. These receptors came from a middle-aged man in good health, CMV-negative, and a related stem cell transplant donor.

This clone was detected many times. The rearrangement links TRBV5-1 to TRBJ1-1, with D possibly matching TRBD1 (6 bases). V gave up 3 bases and J gave up 2 bases, with 14 bases separating them. There are 15 residues in the CDR3. Germline V gene lookup returns CDR1 SGHRS and CDR2 YFSETQ. CDR3 coding DNA: TGCGCCAGCAGCTGGTCCGGACAGCAAAACACTGAAGCTTTCTTT. Amino acids: CASSWSGQQNTEAFF. Looking up the rest from reference TRBV5-1 and TRBJ1-1 gives the full variable domain: KAGVTQTPRYLIKTRGQQVTLSCSPISGHRSVSWYQQTPGQGLQFLFEYFSETQRNKGNFPGRFSGRQFSNSRSEMNVSTLELGDSALYLCASSWSGQQNTEAFFGQGTRLTVV.

This clone showed up many times. Other DNA sequences in this sample translate to the same CDR3. DNA of the CDR3: TGCAGCGTTGAAGATCAGGGAGGTGGCTACACCTTC. Translated, it gives CSVEDQGGGYTF. This chain connects TRBV29-1 to TRBJ1-2, with D tentatively TRBD1 (5 bases). CDR3 length: 12 residues. Trimming took off 0 bases at V and 7 bases at J, with 9 bases between the two ends. Per the germline V gene, CDR1 is SQVTM and CDR2 is ANQGSEA.

This clone was found many times. The chain recombines TRBV5-1 with TRBJ2-1; 10 nucleotides match TRBD2. Germline V gene data show CDR1 as SGHRS and CDR2 as YFSETQ. With V trimmed by 0 bases and J by 10 bases, 4 bases remained unmatched. CDR3 length: 14 amino acids. In DNA form, the CDR3 reads TGCGCCAGCAGCTTGGTAGCGGGGGGTGGCGAGCAGTTCTTC. Its translation is CASSLVAGGGEQFF.

This clone was seen repeatedly, ten times or more. CDR3 region: CASGQEINQPQHF. The CDR3 DNA sequence: TGTGCCAGCGGACAGGAGATTAATCAGCCCCAGCATTTT. This rearrangement joins TRBV6-1 to TRBJ1-5; 7 positions match TRBD1. CDR1 and CDR2 (germline): MNHNS, SASEGT. The V segment lost 8 bases and the J segment 4 bases; nucleotides outside the gene matches: 5. This CDR3 comprises 13 residues.

At least ten counts were recorded for this clone. The chain recombines TRBV20-1 with TRBJ2-1; D might be TRBD1 (5 bases). In germline, CDR1 is DFQATT, CDR2 SNEGSKA (reference sequence). The CDR3 loop spans 11 amino acids. The ends were cut back, 5 bases at V and 11 bases at J, with 13 bases in the middle. The CDR3 loop reads CSARQGHKQFF. The CDR3, as DNA: TGCAGTGCTCGGCAGGGCCATAAGCAGTTCTTC.

This clone was counted many times. The CDR3, as DNA: TGTGCCAGCAGGGCGGGACAGGCCACTGAAGCTTTCTTT. Translation: CASRAGQATEAFF. The chain links TRBV6-6 to TRBJ1-1; 8 nucleotides agree with TRBD1. There are 13 residues in the CDR3. CDR1 is MNHNY, CDR2 SVGAGI, per germline (reference sequence). J was trimmed by 4 bases and V by 6 bases; bases with no gene match: 4.

At least ten counts were recorded for this clone. The rearrangement links TRBV5-4 to TRBJ2-5; a weak D match, TRBD2 (7 bases). The CDR3 spans 17 residues. Per germline, CDR1 SGHNT and CDR2 YYREEE (reference sequence). V was pared by 4 bases and J by 5 bases, with 24 bases between. CDR3 in amino acids: CASSVGGNRVVVETQYF. The CDR3 bases are TGTGCCAGCAGCGTGGGAGGGAACAGGGTAGTGGTGGAGACCCAGTACTTC.

This clone was recorded many times. This chain connects TRBV7-3 to TRBJ2-1, with 9 bases identical to TRBD2. Germline V gene data show CDR1 as SGHTA and CDR2 as FQGTGA. The CDR3 is 15 amino acids. Trimming at V came to 2 bases and at J to 6 bases, leaving 5 bases not matched to a gene. The CDR3 loop reads CASSLAGGPGNEQFF. The CDR3 nucleotides are TGTGCCAGCAGCTTAGCGGGGGGGCCGGGCAATGAGCAGTTCTTC.

This clone was seen at least ten times. V gene TRBV20-1 combines with J gene TRBJ1-4; D gene ambiguous. With 3 bases removed from V and 8 bases from J, the gap between germline ends came to 4 bases. This CDR3 is built from 10 residues. Per the germline V gene, CDR1 is DFQATT and CDR2 is SNEGSKA (reference sequence). The CDR3 spells CSARREKLFF. The CDR3 DNA reads TGCAGTGCTAGGCGAGAAAAACTGTTTTTT.

This clone was counted a few times. This sequence joins TRBV10-1 and TRBJ2-1, with D perhaps matching TRBD2 (5 bases). Looked up from germline, CDR1 is WNHNN and CDR2 is SYGVQD (reference sequence). The CDR3 sequence is 15 residues long. V was clipped by 4 bases and J by 4 bases, with 14 bases between them. DNA of the CDR3: TGCGCCAGCAGTGTAACTGGCGGGTCGTACAATGAGCAGTTCTTC. Residues: CASSVTGGSYNEQFF.

This clone was detected many times. CDR3 protein: CASGSGRAQDTQYF. The CDR3 DNA is TGTGCCAGCGGTAGCGGGAGGGCCCAAGATACGCAGTATTTT. J is TRBJ2-3 and V is TRBV11-1, with 11 positions matching TRBD2. Looked up from germline, CDR1 is SGHAT and CDR2 is FQDESV (reference sequence). The CDR3 covers 14 residues. The junction had 6 bases not matched to a gene; V was cut back by 8 bases and J by 5 bases.

This clone was recorded many times. This chain connects TRBV4-1 to TRBJ2-1; TRBD1 is a possible D gene (5 bases). Germline loops: CDR1 MGHRA, CDR2 YSYEKL. Trimming took off 1 base at V and 10 bases at J, with 17 bases between the two ends. This CDR3 spans 15 amino acids. The chain's CDR3 is CASSQGTGRASEQFF. CDR3 in DNA: TGCGCCAGCAGCCAAGGAACCGGCAGGGCGTCCGAGCAGTTCTTC.

This clone has at least ten counts. The gene calls are TRBV11-3 and TRBJ2-1; D may be TRBD1 (6 bases). V shed 3 bases and J shed 13 bases, with 13 bases lying between them. Germline-derived CDR1 and CDR2 are SGHNT and YENEEA. This CDR3 contains 12 residues. The CDR3 here is CASSLEQGPQFF. The CDR3 DNA is TGTGCCAGCAGCTTGGAACAGGGACCCCAGTTCTTC.

A few counts support this clone. This chain joins TRBV30 and TRBJ2-3; tentatively, D is TRBD1 (6 bases). V was pared by 0 bases and J by 3 bases, with 13 bases between. The CDR3 loop spans 15 amino acids. Germline V gene data show CDR1 as GTSNPN and CDR2 as SVGIG (reference sequence). Here the CDR3 reads CAWSVQEGVTDTQYF. The CDR3 nucleotides are TGTGCCTGGAGTGTACAAGAGGGGGTGACAGATACGCAGTATTTT.

This clone was detected ten times or more. The chain uses TRBV10-3 and TRBJ2-1; 11 nucleotides agree with TRBD2. The CDR3 length is 14 residues. CDR1 ENHRY and CDR2 SYGVKD come from the germline V gene. J was trimmed by 9 bases and V by 6 bases; bases with no gene match: 7. The CDR3, as DNA: TGTGCCATCAGACCTAGCGGGGGGAAAGGTGAGCAGTTCTTC. Translating it yields CAIRPSGGKGEQFF.

This clone was recorded many times. The chain links TRBV18 to TRBJ2-7, with 16 bases fitting TRBD2. J was trimmed by 5 bases and V by 3 bases; bases with no gene match: 7. The CDR3 extends over 17 amino acids. In germline, CDR1 is KGHSH, CDR2 LQKENI. CDR3 sequence reads: CASSPPGLAGGLHEQYF. CDR3 bases: TGTGCCAGCTCACCTCCGGGACTAGCGGGAGGGCTCCACGAGCAGTACTTC.

This clone came up many times. This chain's CDR3 is CASSPSYGYTF. Here the CDR3 DNA reads TGTGCCAGCAGCCCCTCTTATGGCTACACCTTC. The J gene is TRBJ1-2, the V gene TRBV2; the D is unclear. The germline CDR1 and CDR2 sequences are SNHLY and FYNNEI. The CDR3 is 11 amino acids. Deletions cut 6 bases from V and 5 bases from J, with 7 bases between.

Many counts were recorded for this clone. The chain is built from TRBV5-1 and TRBJ2-1; D gene unclear. The CDR3 is made up of 14 amino acids. V lost 6 bases to trimming and J lost 1 base, with 11 bases between them. CDR1 and CDR2 (germline): SGHRS, YFSETQ. CDR3 DNA sequence: TGCGCCAGCACGCCTACAGTGTCCTACAATGAGCAGTTCTTC. It translates to CASTPTVSYNEQFF. The full variable domain, in which reference TRBV5-1 and TRBJ2-1 provide the parts outside the CDR3, is KAGVTQTPRYLIKTRGQQVTLSCSPISGHRSVSWYQQTPGQGLQFLFEYFSETQRNKGNFPGRFSGRQFSNSRSEMNVSTLELGDSALYLCASTPTVSYNEQFFGPGTRLTVL.

This clone was observed many times. V usage is TRBV28 and J usage is TRBJ2-2, with D unclear. The CDR3 is 14 amino acids. Germline V gives CDR1 MDHEN, CDR2 SYDVKM. V was trimmed by 7 bases and J by 0 bases, leaving 9 bases between them. In nucleotides, the CDR3 is TGTGCCAGCAAAAAACTAACGAACACCGGGGAGCTGTTTTTT. Its protein product is CASKKLTNTGELFF.

This clone was counted many times. V gene TRBV7-9 combines with J gene TRBJ1-4; 11 bases align to TRBD1. Germline V gene lookup returns CDR1 SEHNR and CDR2 FQNEAQ (reference sequence). The CDR3 spans 16 residues. J gave up 6 bases and V 5 bases, and 8 bases lay outside the gene matches. CDR3 in amino acids: CASSLAGQGAYEKLFF. The CDR3 bases are TGTGCCAGCAGCCTCGCCGGACAGGGGGCGTATGAAAAACTGTTTTTT.

This clone was detected many times. CDR3: CASSQVGVLSDEQFF. CDR3 DNA: TGCGCCAGCAGCCAAGTCGGGGTTCTCAGCGATGAGCAGTTCTTC. The chain is built from TRBV4-1 and TRBJ2-1, with D possibly matching TRBD2 (5 bases). This CDR3 is built from 15 residues. Trimming took 1 base from V and 8 from J, leaving 15 bases between them. Germline V gene data show CDR1 as MGHRA and CDR2 as YSYEKL.

The sample holds many counts of this clone. The chain recombines TRBV12-5 with TRBJ2-3; D perhaps matches TRBD1 (6 bases). Looked up from germline, CDR1 is LGHNT and CDR2 is FRNRAP. V was clipped by 5 bases and J by 5 bases, with 20 bases between them. The CDR3 is 16 residues long. The CDR3: CASGTGSRGLGDTQYF. CDR3 nucleotide sequence: TGTGCTAGTGGTACGGGTTCCAGGGGTCTAGGAGATACGCAGTATTTT.

Ten or more counts support this clone. In nucleotides, the CDR3 is TGTGCCAGCAGCTCCGTAGGGTCAGGGTCTGGAAACACCATATATTTT. Translating gives CASSSVGSGSGNTIYF. The V gene is TRBV7-9, the J gene TRBJ1-3; possibly TRBD1 for D (5 bases). CDR3 length: 16 residues. From germline, CDR1 is SEHNR and CDR2 FQNEAQ (reference sequence). Trimming pared 4 bases from V and 1 base from J, leaving 14 bases between.

This clone was seen many times. The rearrangement joins TRBV7-3 to TRBJ2-6; D gene uncertain. The CDR3 length is 14 residues. The V end lost 4 bases, the J end lost 3 bases, and 7 bases lay between the germline ends. The germline gives CDR1 SGHTA, CDR2 FQGTGA. The CDR3: CASSSDFGANVLTF. CDR3 sequence (DNA): TGTGCCAGCAGCTCCGACTTTGGGGCCAACGTCCTGACTTTC.

This clone appeared many times. The chain is built from TRBV7-2 and TRBJ1-5; D is uncertain. V was clipped by 5 bases and J by 6 bases, with 8 bases between them. CDR1 and CDR2 (germline): SGHTA, FQGNSA. This CDR3 contains 12 residues. The DNA for the CDR3 is TGTGCCAGCAGCCTGAGGGCTCAGCCCCAGCATTTT. This translates into CASSLRAQPQHF.

This clone was found many times. The chain recombines TRBV29-1 with TRBJ2-7; TRBD2 matches 10 bases. The CDR3 length is 14 residues. Germline V CDR1 and CDR2: SQVTM, ANQGSEA. V trimming: 4 bases; J trimming: 2 bases; junction bases outside the gene matches: 5. The CDR3 reads CSVVAGGPPYEQYF. CDR3 DNA: TGCAGCGTTGTAGCGGGAGGCCCCCCCTACGAGCAGTACTTC.

This clone was seen ten or more times. The chain carries TRBV11-2 and TRBJ2-7, with no clear D. V was shortened by 5 bases and J by 1 base, with 6 bases between the two germline ends. CDR3 length: 12 residues. Germline loops: CDR1 SGHAT, CDR2 FQNNGV. CDR3 in amino acids: CASSPKSYEQYF. CDR3 DNA: TGTGCCAGCAGCCCTAAGTCCTACGAGCAGTACTTC.

This clone was picked up many times. For the CDR3, the DNA is TGTGCCAGCTCACCGGTGGACTCTAGATTTCCTGGCTACACCTTC. Its protein is CASSPVDSRFPGYTF. This chain uses TRBV18 with TRBJ1-2, with D hard to call. The length of the CDR3 is 15 residues. V was clipped by 3 bases and J by 7 bases, with 18 bases between them. Germline values: CDR1 KGHSH, CDR2 LQKENI.

Many counts were recorded for this clone. CDR3 loop: CASSEGSGWIYEQYF. The CDR3 DNA reads as TGTGCCAGCAGTGAGGGTAGCGGGTGGATCTACGAGCAGTACTTC. V is TRBV2 and J is TRBJ2-7; 7 bases fit TRBD2. Germline trimming cut 3 bases from V and 3 bases from J; bases unmatched to any gene: 8. CDR1 and CDR2 from the germline V gene are SNHLY and FYNNEI. The CDR3 covers 15 residues.

This clone was counted at least ten times. The CDR3 nucleotides are TGTGCCAGCTCACCACCAGCGGGAGGAGGCACCGGGGAGCTGTTTTTT. This encodes CASSPPAGGGTGELFF. The chain couples TRBV18 to TRBJ2-2; 9 nucleotides match TRBD2. The V segment lost 0 bases and the J segment 4 bases; nucleotides outside the gene matches: 3. Germline CDR1 reads KGHSH; CDR2 reads LQKENI. The CDR3 covers 16 residues.

This clone has ten or more counts. The chain has TRBV11-2 and TRBJ2-3; D perhaps matches TRBD1 (5 bases). Germline V lookup: CDR1 SGHAT, CDR2 FQNNGV. The CDR3 spans 14 residues. Trimming stripped 4 bases from V and 3 bases from J, with 11 bases between. The CDR3 spells CASSSRVGTDTQYF. For the CDR3, the DNA is TGTGCCAGCAGCTCCAGGGTCGGGACAGATACGCAGTATTTT.

This clone was recorded many times. The chain has TRBV5-1 and TRBJ2-7; 10 positions match TRBD1. The germline V gene encodes CDR1 SGHRS and CDR2 YFSETQ. This CDR3 has 15 residues. The V gene end was trimmed by 4 bases and the J gene end by 3 bases; junction bases not matched to a gene: 7. DNA for the CDR3: TGCGCCAGCAGCCTCAATGGACAGGGGGTCTACGAGCAGTACTTC. Protein product: CASSLNGQGVYEQYF.